A single sample is the source of the 8 T cell receptor beta chains below, sequenced in a study of control samples from healthy donors and cancer patients. Generated by immunoSEQ multiplex PCR, the TCRdb table keeps only in-frame clones and is missing some. There are approximately 130,000 clones in the sample; about nine tenths occur only once, and approximately 9% lies in the top ten. Sequenced sample: blood. These receptors were taken from a man aged 40-50 years in good health.

V usage is TRBV20-1 and J usage is TRBJ2-7; maybe TRBD2 (6 bases). The CDR3 spans 14 residues. Looked up from germline, CDR1 is DFQATT and CDR2 is SNEGSKA (reference sequence). V was cut by 3 bases and J by 9 bases, with 21 bases left in between. CDR3 sequence (DNA): TGCAGTGCTAGTCCGGGACTGGGAAGGGGAGTGCAGTACTTC. Its protein product is CSASPGLGRGVQYF.

The gene calls are TRBV9 and TRBJ2-1; no reliable D call. V dropped 0 bases and J dropped 8 bases, with 15 bases sitting between them. Germline values: CDR1 SGDLS, CDR2 YYNGEE. CDR3 length equals 15 residues. The CDR3, as DNA: TGTGCCAGCAGCGTAGATGGAACACCCGGTGATGAGCAGTTCTTC. It translates to CASSVDGTPGDEQFF.

The chain links TRBV27 to TRBJ1-5; D may be TRBD1 (5 bases). Trimming cost V 1 base and J 6 bases, with 10 bases left between them. The length of the CDR3 is 14 residues. Germline lookup yields CDR1 MNHEY and CDR2 SMNVEV (reference sequence). The CDR3 DNA reads TGTGCCAGCAGTTTATGGCAGGGTGCTCAGCCCCAGCATTTT. Its protein product is CASSLWQGAQPQHF.

This sequence joins TRBV7-8 and TRBJ1-5, with unresolved D. V was cut by 0 bases and J by 0 bases, with 12 bases left in between. In germline, CDR1 is SGHVS, CDR2 FQNEAQ. This CDR3 has 17 residues. This chain's CDR3 is CASSLAPQPDSNQPQHF. The CDR3 coding sequence is TGTGCCAGCAGCTTAGCCCCCCAGCCAGATAGCAATCAGCCCCAGCATTTT.

V is TRBV7-2 and J is TRBJ1-1; D possibly corresponds to TRBD1 (5 bases). There are 18 residues in the CDR3. Germline V gene sequence: CDR1 SGHTA, CDR2 FQGNSA. The ends were cut back, 1 base at V and 0 bases at J, with 18 bases in the middle. The CDR3 reads CASSLDGSGTFLNTEAFF. Written as DNA, the CDR3 is TGTGCCAGCAGCTTAGACGGGTCAGGGACGTTCTTGAACACTGAAGCTTTCTTT.

The chain carries TRBV6-5 and TRBJ1-2; D unresolved. This CDR3 is built from 12 residues. The V end was cut by 6 bases, the J end by 5 bases, with 10 bases between. Germline-derived CDR1 and CDR2 are MNHEY and SVGAGI. CDR3 sequence reads: CASSQHGYGYTF. CDR3 coding DNA: TGTGCCAGCAGCCAACACGGGTATGGCTACACCTTC.

This clone was detected a few times. The rearrangement links TRBV18 to TRBJ2-1; 7 bases agree with TRBD2. The germline V gene has CDR1 KGHSH and CDR2 LQKENI. This CDR3 spans 15 amino acids. Unmatched junction bases numbered 6, after V lost 3 bases and J lost 4 bases. CDR3 loop: CASSPGGGVYNEQFF. The CDR3 DNA follows: TGTGCCAGCTCACCGGGCGGGGGAGTGTACAATGAGCAGTTCTTC. The variable domain in full, with the rest retrieved from reference TRBV18 and TRBJ2-1, is NAGVMQNPRHLVRRRGQEARLRCSPMKGHSHVYWYRQLPEEGLKFMVYLQKENIIDESGMPKERFSAEFPKEGPSILRIQQVVRGDSAAYFCASSPGGGVYNEQFFGPGTRLTVL.

The chain links TRBV3-1 (or the pseudogene TRBV3-2) to TRBJ1-5; 7 bases are a match to TRBD1. This CDR3 has 17 residues. V lost 1 base and J lost 2; bases outside the gene matches: 8. In germline, CDR1 is LGHDT, CDR2 YNNKEL (reference sequence). This CDR3 is CASSQGWAGGRNQPQHF. The CDR3 DNA is TGTGCCAGCAGCCAAGGTTGGGCAGGGGGACGCAATCAGCCCCAGCATTTT.